A selection of T cell receptor beta chains follows, all from one sample in a study of OX40 agonist ivuxolimab in advanced cancers. The table came from immunoSEQ multiplex PCR; TCRdb's copy has only in-frame clones and leaves some out. The sample has 20,000 to 30,000 clones, roughly 90% seen once; the top ten hold approximately 49%. Sequenced material: CD4+ or CD8+ T cells sorted from blood, taken in a trial of the OX40 agonist ivuxolimab. These receptors were obtained from an adult with an advanced solid tumor such as melanoma, head and neck, liver or kidney cancer. CDR3s include the opening cysteine and the closing phenylalanine or tryptophan. Expanded clones get a size class; other rows say once, few or many, or leave the size out.

>17|TRBV5-1|TRBJ2-5|NA
CASSPGLAGGFPETQYF
>15|TRBV7-9|TRBJ2-7|NA
CASSLAGGPTYEQYF
>15|TRBV7-6|TRBJ2-7|NA
CASSARRQGAYEQYF
>10|TRBV9|TRBJ1-2|NA
CASGSRDYTF
>12|TRBV10-2|TRBJ2-7|NA
CASGGSSYEQYF
>14|TRBV15|TRBJ2-5|NA
CATSRDRAGETQYF
>17|TRBV4-3|TRBJ2-5|NA
CASSQDLSRGVKETQYF
>15|TRBV7-9|TRBJ2-2|NA
CASSLGLAGTGELFF
>15|TRBV7-6|TRBJ2-2|NA
CASSSPPQGSGELFF
>16|TRBV7-8|TRBJ1-5|NA
CASSLGQGFSNQPQHF
>13|TRBV18|TRBJ2-5|NA
CASCTGAQETQYF
>14|TRBV9|TRBJ2-1|NA
CASRPPRGYNEQFF
>19|TRBV14|TRBJ2-4|NA
CASSPYRLAGARAKNIQYF
>14|TRBV5-1|TRBJ1-4|NA
CASSLEARGEKLFF
>13|TRBV2|TRBJ2-3|NA
CASSEQGDSSMHF
>12|TRBV19|TRBJ1-1|NA
CASSIQGGEAFF
>14|TRBV4-3|TRBJ2-3|NA
CASSPGQGEDTQYF
>14|TRBV2|TRBJ2-3|NA
CASSEGPGGDTQYF
>14|TRBV2|TRBJ1-4|NA
CASSGGSLNEKLFF
>13|TRBV28|TRBJ1-5|once
CASSAVQGQPQHF
>14|TRBV5-1|TRBJ2-1|NA
CASSGDRTYNEQFF
>17|TRBV5-6|TRBJ2-1|NA
CASSLTAGGPQYNEQFF
>16|TRBV9|TRBJ1-3|NA
CASSVGYIGIGNTIYF
>11|TRBV5-1|NA|NA
CASSSQYEQYF
>15|TRBV2|TRBJ2-2|once
CASSEARVNTGELFF
>15|TRBV18|TRBJ2-7|NA
CASLPDRGLNYEQYF
>15|TRBV11-2|TRBJ2-7|NA
CASSLEGGASYEQYF
>15|TRBV27|TRBJ1-1|NA
CASSFEGSLNTEAFF
>14|TRBV4-3|TRBJ1-1|NA
CASSQVSGATEAFF
>14|TRBV30|TRBJ1-5|NA
CAWSHGQSNQPQHF
>14|TRBV30|TRBJ1-1|NA
CAWGSQGAWTEAFF
>15|TRBV7-9|TRBJ2-7|NA
CASSPSGIFSYEQYF
>18|TRBV18|TRBJ1-3|NA
CASSPLLQGKGEQNTIYF
>12|TRBV27|TRBJ2-1|NA
CASSFSYNEQFF
>16|TRBV5-1|TRBJ2-1|NA
CASSSTGPSSYNEQFF
>15|TRBV18|TRBJ2-2|once
CASSLGQRDTGELFF
>14|TRBV10-3|TRBJ2-7|NA
CAINPGQETYEQYF
>15|TRBV4-2|TRBJ1-1|NA
CASSQDWDIYTEAFF
>14|TRBV2|TRBJ2-7|once
CASTPGGGRREQYF
>14|TRBV7-2|TRBJ1-4|NA
CASSFLQLNEKLFF
>13|TRBV11-2|TRBJ2-1|NA
CASSFTGIHEQFF
>16|TRBV30|TRBJ2-1|NA
CAWSVKFLVAGGPLFF
>15|TRBV5-1|TRBJ1-2|NA
CASSLDGQTNYGYTF